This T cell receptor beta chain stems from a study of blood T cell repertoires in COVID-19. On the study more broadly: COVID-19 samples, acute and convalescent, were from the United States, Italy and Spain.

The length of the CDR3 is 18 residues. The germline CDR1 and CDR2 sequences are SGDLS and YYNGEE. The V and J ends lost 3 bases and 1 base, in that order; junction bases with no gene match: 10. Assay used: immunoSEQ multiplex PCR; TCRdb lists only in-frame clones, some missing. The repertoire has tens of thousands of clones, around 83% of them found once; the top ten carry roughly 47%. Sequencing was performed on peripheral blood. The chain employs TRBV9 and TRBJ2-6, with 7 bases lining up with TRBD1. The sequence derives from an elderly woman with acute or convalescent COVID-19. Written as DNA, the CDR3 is TGTGCCAGCAGCGCCCGACAGGGCCAACGGTCTGGGGCCAACGTCCTGACTTTC. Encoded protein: CASSARQGQRSGANVLTF.